Listed below are T cell receptor beta chains from one sample, sequenced in a study of identical twins. Each CDR3 protein gets one entry after TCRdb re-called the 5' RACE reads with MiXCR. The repertoire has 1.5 million or so distinct CDR3 sequences, about 32% of them found once; the top ten carry 0.25% to 0.3%. The sample was cord blood. All receptors derive from a newborn girl in good health. Each CDR3 is given with its conserved first and last residue. Each record gives: D gene, J gene, clone size, V gene, CDR3 DNA, CDR3 protein. The D gene is left open where the match is weak. Part of the rows lack a size; the others show once, few, many or a class for expanded clones.

NA | TRBJ1-1 | NA | TRBV28 | TGTGCCAGCAGTTTATGGGCGGACACTGAAGCTTTCTTT | CASSLWADTEAFF
TRBD2 | TRBJ2-5 | NA | TRBV29-1 | TGCAGCGTTGAATTAGCGAGACTAGCTTCGGGGACCCAGTACTTC | CSVELARLASGTQYF
TRBD2 | TRBJ2-3 | NA | TRBV27 | TGTGCCAGCAGATACCGACTAGCGGGAGTTGGCACAGATACGCAGTATTTT | CASRYRLAGVGTDTQYF
TRBD2 | TRBJ2-3 | NA | TRBV19 | TGTGCCAGTAGTATTGGGCGGGGGACGCCGTGGACGCAGTATTTT | CASSIGRGTPWTQYF
NA | TRBJ2-7 | few | TRBV25-1 | TGTGCCAGCAGTGGGACAAAGGAGGCTAGGGGCTACGAGCAGTACTTC | CASSGTKEARGYEQYF
TRBD1 | TRBJ2-3 | NA | TRBV28 | TGTGCCACCTCAACAGGGGCCCCAGATACGCAGTATTTT | CATSTGAPDTQYF
NA | TRBJ2-2 | few | TRBV12-3/TRBV12-4 | TGTGCCAGCAGTTCGGGCATAAACCGGGCGATTACCGGGGAGCTGTTTTTT | CASSSGINRAITGELFF
NA | TRBJ2-7 | NA | TRBV20-1 | TGCAGTGCTAGGGGTTCAAATCAGTACTTC | CSARGSNQYF
NA | TRBJ1-1 | NA | TRBV20-1 | TGCAGTGCTAGAGACGGCAGGTGGATGAACACTGAAGCTTTCTTT | CSARDGRWMNTEAFF
NA | TRBJ2-7 | NA | TRBV30 | TGTGCCTGGAGTCCACAGTACTACGAGCAGTACTTC | CAWSPQYYEQYF